The rows below give T cell receptor beta chains drawn from one sample of a study of T-cell memory formation after mild COVID-19. TCRdb fed the 5' RACE reads into MiXCR, producing one record per CDR3 protein. Here the sample spans 530,000 or so distinct CDR3 sequences, approximately 15% being singletons. Sequencing used PBMCs or a T cell subset sorted from them (not recorded which). The receptors were gathered from an adult woman who had mild COVID-19 (a few samples of this study predate the infection). Cell type and time point are not known. Each CDR3 is given with its conserved first and last residue.

V gene,J gene,CDR3 protein
TRBV18,TRBJ2-7,CASSPGVTDAEQYF
TRBV3-1,TRBJ2-5,CASSEGLLAFQETQYF
TRBV20-1,TRBJ1-4,CSALRDSFEKLFF
TRBV7-2,TRBJ2-3,CASSLGASGSSDTQYF
TRBV7-9,TRBJ1-1,CASSLGVEEAGTEAFF
TRBV7-2,TRBJ2-5,CASSPSGSSAWETQYF
TRBV4-2,TRBJ2-7,CASSQERRPVYNEQYF
TRBV21-1,TRBJ1-1,CASSKAPPRNVYGAFF
TRBV28,TRBJ2-3,CASSLGAQLTDTQYF
TRBV20-1,TRBJ2-7,CSANIDSAYEQYF
TRBV11-2,TRBJ1-1,CASSWAGNTEAFF
TRBV10-3,TRBJ2-7,CAISGPGGGLSSYEQYF
TRBV7-6,TRBJ2-5,CASSLERGQETQYF
TRBV3-1,TRBJ2-7,CASSSRDRVTFEQYF
TRBV18,TRBJ2-7,CASSSTGTGLHEQYF
TRBV20-1,TRBJ1-1,CSASPPGRPEAFF
TRBV3-1,TRBJ2-2,CASSQDLIGELFF
TRBV5-1,TRBJ2-4,CASSRAGVGDNAKNIQYF
TRBV5-1,TRBJ2-1,CASSLVAGVNNEQFF
TRBV27,TRBJ2-5,CASSPQGLQETQYF
TRBV11-1,TRBJ2-7,CASSRIPGTGADEQYF
TRBV6-5,TRBJ2-4,CASRRRPPGGKNIQYF
TRBV4-1,TRBJ2-1,CASSQDYSPPQFF
TRBV6-6,TRBJ1-1,CASSPLGGGGNTEDFF
TRBV6-5,TRBJ2-7,CASSYGTGSDEQYF
TRBV9,TRBJ1-2,CASSVGDEGYTF
TRBV20-1,TRBJ1-4,CSAADGRGGEKLFF
TRBV5-4,TRBJ2-2,CASSFDPIAGELFF
TRBV6-1,TRBJ1-1,CASSHHRGTTEAFF
TRBV29-1,TRBJ2-7,CSPGGGLVPYEQYF
TRBV23-1,TRBJ2-7,CASSQSILFYEQYF
TRBV29-1,TRBJ2-5,CSVGFGSAQETQYF
TRBV20-1,TRBJ2-7,CSARELGAELNPYEQYF
TRBV4-3,TRBJ2-1,CASSQDPPRAGYNEQFF
TRBV6-5,TRBJ1-4,CASSYSGGRGANEKLFF
TRBV7-6,TRBJ2-2,CASSRVGPMNTGELFF
TRBV6-5,TRBJ1-5,CASSYFGADQPQHF
TRBV4-3,TRBJ1-1,CASSAGQGLNTEAFF
TRBV7-8,TRBJ1-4,CASSFRQAPGKLFF
TRBV28,TRBJ2-3,CASGSPGNTDTQYF
TRBV5-1,TRBJ2-3,CASRRIDTQYF
TRBV19,TRBJ2-3,CASSRRANTDTQYF
TRBV2,TRBJ2-7,CASSPDRGFLEQYF
TRBV7-9,TRBJ1-2,CASSSQPGQGYNYGYTF
TRBV19,TRBJ2-7,CASSIGKDSSYEQYF
TRBV7-3,TRBJ2-7,CASSKDTAREQYF